This TCR beta chain was profiled in a study of blood T cells in healthy people across ages. Together with a sample-barcoded 5' primer, a J-beta primer mix was included in a second PCR lasting about 6 to 11 cycles. Per-sample output comprised a minimum of 2.5 million paired-end reads containing CDR3. TCRdb fed the 5' RACE reads into MiXCR, producing one record per CDR3 protein. The repertoire has about 650,000 distinct CDR3 sequences, about 30% of them found once; the top ten carry roughly 14%. Only a few counts were recorded for this clonotype. V was shortened by 4 bases and J by 0 bases, with 21 bases between the two germline ends. Germline values: CDR1 SGHDN, CDR2 FVKESK. CDR3 length equals 18 residues.

The sequencing sample was made of blood. The sequence was collected from a woman at least 80 years old in good health. The chain has TRBV14 and TRBJ1-1; tentative D call: TRBD1 (5 bases). This CDR3 reads CASSRYRTPLMMNTEAFF. CDR3 DNA: TGTGCCAGCAGCCGATACAGGACTCCTCTCATGATGAACACTGAAGCTTTCTTT.